A single sample is the source of the 9 T cell receptor beta chains below, sequenced in a study of cytomegalovirus exposure and HLA in healthy donors. PCR primers comprised 60 Vbeta and 13 Jbeta primers. The table came from immunoSEQ multiplex PCR; TCRdb's copy has only in-frame clones and leaves some out. The table has more than 90,000 clones, about 74% seen once; the top ten hold around 4.9%. Material for sequencing was PBMCs. The receptors derive from a man between 25 and 39 years old in good health and CMV-seropositive.

This clone was seen once. V gene TRBV6-1 combines with J gene TRBJ1-3; TRBD1 is a possible D gene (5 bases). Per germline, CDR1 MNHNS and CDR2 SASEGT. CDR3 size: 15 residues. The V end was cut by 1 base, the J end by 2 bases, with 9 bases between. The chain's CDR3 is CASSEVQGTGNTIYF. The CDR3 coding sequence is TGTGCCAGCAGTGAAGTTCAGGGTACTGGAAACACCATATATTTT.

This chain joins TRBV4-1 and TRBJ2-5, with D uncertain. Trimming pared 0 bases from V and 1 base from J, leaving 15 bases between. The length of the CDR3 is 17 residues. Germline lookup yields CDR1 MGHRA and CDR2 YSYEKL. This CDR3 is CASSQEGGQSFQETQYF. Here the CDR3 DNA reads TGCGCCAGCAGCCAAGAAGGTGGGCAGTCCTTCCAAGAGACCCAGTACTTC.

CDR3 coding DNA: TGTGCCAGCAGGCCTAGCTTCTGGAATGGGGAGCAGTACTTC. Amino acid sequence: CASRPSFWNGEQYF. The chain has TRBV6-9 and TRBJ2-7, with a possible D match to TRBD2 (5 bases). Trimming took 6 bases from V and 7 from J, leaving 19 bases between them. Germline V gene data show CDR1 as MNHGY and CDR2 as SVAAGI. The CDR3 has 14 amino acids.

This clone was counted a single time. V usage is TRBV27 and J usage is TRBJ2-1, with 7 bases fitting TRBD1. This CDR3 spans 14 amino acids. V dropped 0 bases and J dropped 8; count of bases not matched to a gene: 4. The germline V gene encodes CDR1 MNHEY and CDR2 SMNVEV (reference sequence). CDR3: CASSLSTGTDEQFF. The DNA for the CDR3 is TGTGCCAGCAGTTTATCGACAGGGACCGATGAGCAGTTCTTC.

The chain is built from TRBV28 and TRBJ2-5, with TRBD2 matching 8 bases. Germline trimming cut 1 base from V and 3 bases from J; bases unmatched to any gene: 4. The CDR3 contains 15 residues. CDR1 and CDR2 from the germline V gene are MDHEN and SYDVKM. The CDR3 sequence is CASSLLGTRKETQYF. In DNA, the CDR3 is TGTGCCAGCAGTTTATTGGGGACTAGGAAAGAGACCCAGTACTTC.

V usage is TRBV5-6 and J usage is TRBJ1-1; D uncertain. CDR3 length: 16 residues. Trimming left V 2 bases short and J 0 bases short, with 14 bases between. CDR1 and CDR2 from the germline V gene are SGHDT and YYEEEE. DNA of the CDR3: TGTGCCAGCAGCTTCCTCGCCGTCGGTTTGAACACTGAAGCTTTCTTT. This encodes CASSFLAVGLNTEAFF.

This chain uses TRBV6-1 with TRBJ1-3; no definite D call. This CDR3 spans 15 amino acids. Germline values: CDR1 MNHNS, CDR2 SASEGT. V gave up 0 bases and J gave up 7 bases, with 13 bases separating them. In DNA form, the CDR3 reads TGTGCCAGCAGTGAAGCCGGAGCCGTTTTGAACACCATATATTTT. This codes for CASSEAGAVLNTIYF.

The V and J genes are TRBV5-1 and TRBJ2-1; 14 bases align to TRBD2. Germline V gene lookup returns CDR1 SGHRS and CDR2 YFSETQ. The CDR3 is made up of 20 amino acids. The V gene end was trimmed by 0 bases and the J gene end by 6 bases; junction bases not matched to a gene: 14. CDR3 region: CASSLGQGTSGGPASNEQFF. The CDR3 region has the DNA TGCGCCAGCAGCTTGGGTCAAGGGACTAGCGGGGGACCGGCCAGCAATGAGCAGTTCTTC.

J is TRBJ1-4 and V is TRBV7-9, with 8 positions matching TRBD1. The CDR3 has 14 residues. Germline V gene data show CDR1 as SEHNR and CDR2 as FQNEAQ (reference sequence). V lost 5 bases and J lost 11; bases outside the gene matches: 10. As DNA, the CDR3 is TGTGCCAGCAGCCGAGAGGACAGGGAAGAGAAACTGTTTTTT. This codes for CASSREDREEKLFF.